Below are 12 T cell receptor beta chains sequenced from a single sample in a study of cytomegalovirus exposure and HLA in healthy donors. The study ran its PCR with 60 Vbeta and 13 Jbeta primers. Data came from immunoSEQ multiplex PCR; TCRdb stores just in-frame clones and leaves some out. The table has 150,000 or so clones, 70% to 80% seen once. The sequencing sample was made of PBMCs. The receptors were gathered from a woman in her thirties or forties in good health and CMV-seronegative.

V usage is TRBV4-1 and J usage is TRBJ1-3; no clear D gene. Germline assignment: CDR1 MGHRA and CDR2 YSYEKL. The CDR3 length is 15 residues. Trimming removed 0 bases from V and 4 bases from J, with 10 bases in between. The CDR3 nucleotides are TGCGCCAGCAGCCAAGAGGCGGGCAGGGGAAACACCATATATTTT. Translating it yields CASSQEAGRGNTIYF.

V usage is TRBV13 and J usage is TRBJ2-7; D may be TRBD1 (7 bases). The V end lost 6 bases, the J end lost 7 bases, and 22 bases lay between the germline ends. There are 15 residues in the CDR3. The V gene's germline CDR1 is PRHDT and CDR2 FYEKMQ (reference sequence). Here the CDR3 reads CASSGGQTRSREQYF. The CDR3 DNA is TGTGCCAGCAGTGGGGGACAGACTAGATCGAGGGAGCAGTACTTC.

The chain employs TRBV5-1 and TRBJ2-5, with D maybe TRBD1 (5 bases). The J call could be wrong; TRBJ2-7 is a better fit for the DNA end. The CDR3 loop spans 18 amino acids. CDR1 is SGHRS and CDR2 is YFSETQ in the germline V gene. The DNA of the CDR3 is TGCGCCAGCAGCTTGGCCCTGGCAGGACACTCGGTCGGCTACGAGCAGTACTTC. Its protein is CASSLALAGHSVGYEQYF.

J is TRBJ1-2 and V is TRBV28; no reliable D call. Trimming took off 3 bases at V and 1 base at J, with 15 bases between the two ends. The CDR3 extends over 16 amino acids. CDR1 MDHEN and CDR2 SYDVKM come from the germline V gene. CDR3 nucleotides: TGTGCCAGCAGTTTGTTGGCAGACACCCTTAACTATGGCTACACCTTC. Its translation: CASSLLADTLNYGYTF.

The chain employs TRBV6-6 and TRBJ1-2; D unresolved. Trimming took 6 bases from V and 3 from J, leaving 8 bases between them. The CDR3 loop spans 12 amino acids. Germline loops: CDR1 MNHNY, CDR2 SVGAGI (reference sequence). In DNA, the CDR3 is TGTGCCAGCAGCTCCCAGGACTATGGCTACACCTTC. Translated: CASSSQDYGYTF.

This chain joins TRBV5-1 and TRBJ1-5; tentative D call: TRBD1 (6 bases). The V end lost 7 bases, the J end lost 3 bases, and 14 bases lay between the germline ends. The CDR3 extends over 14 amino acids. The germline V gene encodes CDR1 SGHRS and CDR2 YFSETQ. CDR3 loop: CASVQGRHNQPQHF. CDR3 nucleotides: TGCGCCAGCGTACAGGGACGGCACAATCAGCCCCAGCATTTT.

The rearrangement links TRBV20-1 to TRBJ2-2; D is unresolved. From germline, CDR1 is DFQATT and CDR2 SNEGSKA (reference sequence). Trimming left V 3 bases short and J 6 bases short, with 5 bases between. The CDR3 is made up of 11 amino acids. The CDR3 loop reads CSASAAGELFF. CDR3 DNA sequence: TGCAGTGCTAGCGCAGCCGGGGAGCTGTTTTTT.

J is TRBJ2-1 and V is TRBV29-1; 10 bases line up with TRBD2. After removal of 7 bases from V and 9 bases from J, the junction contained 15 bases not matched to a gene. Germline lookup yields CDR1 SQVTM and CDR2 ANQGSEA. The CDR3 has 15 residues. The CDR3 nucleotides are TGCAGCGCCTCTGCTGGCGCTAGCGGGAGTAGTGAGCAGTTCTTC. Encoded protein: CSASAGASGSSEQFF.

The genes are TRBV7-2 and TRBJ2-1; D uncertain. Germline V CDR1 and CDR2: SGHTA, FQGNSA. Trimming left V 2 bases short and J 6 bases short, with 11 bases between. This CDR3 is 14 amino acids long. This CDR3 reads CASSLWFQANEQFF. DNA of the CDR3: TGTGCCAGCAGCTTATGGTTCCAGGCCAATGAGCAGTTCTTC.

The chain recombines TRBV7-2 with TRBJ2-2, with TRBD2 identical over 15 bases. CDR3 length equals 15 residues. J gave up 5 bases and V 8 bases, and 3 bases lay outside the gene matches. Germline V lookup: CDR1 SGHTA, CDR2 FQGNSA. CDR3 nucleotides: TGTGCCAGCGGACTAGCGGGGGGGCCTACCGGGGAGCTGTTTTTT. This gives the protein CASGLAGGPTGELFF.

The chain combines TRBV1 with TRBJ1-5; TRBD1, the D gene given by the table, was not confirmed from the DNA. TRBV1 is a recognized pseudogene. The CDR3 has 17 residues. The CDR3, as DNA: TGCACCAGCAGCCATCAGACAGGGGGAAGGAGCAATCAGCCCCAGCATTTT. The encoded protein is CTSSHQTGGRSNQPQHF.

The chain has TRBV11-3 and TRBJ2-1; maybe TRBD1 (5 bases). CDR3 size: 16 residues. V dropped 9 bases and J dropped 4 bases, with 22 bases sitting between them. In germline, CDR1 is SGHNT, CDR2 YENEEA. In DNA, the CDR3 is TGTGCCAGTTATGGGGAAGGAACAGGAAAATACAATGAGCAGTTCTTC. Translating gives CASYGEGTGKYNEQFF.